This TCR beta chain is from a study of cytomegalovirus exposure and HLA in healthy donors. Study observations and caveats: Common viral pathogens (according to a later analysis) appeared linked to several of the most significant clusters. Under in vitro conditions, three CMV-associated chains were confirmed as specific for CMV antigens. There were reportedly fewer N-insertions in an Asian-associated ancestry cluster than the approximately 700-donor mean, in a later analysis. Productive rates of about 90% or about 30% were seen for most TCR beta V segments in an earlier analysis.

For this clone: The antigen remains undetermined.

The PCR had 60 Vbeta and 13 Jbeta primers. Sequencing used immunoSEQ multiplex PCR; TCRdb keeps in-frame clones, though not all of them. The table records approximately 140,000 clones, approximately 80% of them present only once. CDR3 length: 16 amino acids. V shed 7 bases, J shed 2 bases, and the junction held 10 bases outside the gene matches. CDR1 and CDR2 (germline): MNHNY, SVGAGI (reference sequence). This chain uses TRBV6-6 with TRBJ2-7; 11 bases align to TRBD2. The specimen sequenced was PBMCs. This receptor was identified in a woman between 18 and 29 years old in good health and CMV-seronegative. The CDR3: CASTPVSGRAAYEQYF. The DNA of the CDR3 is TGTGCCAGCACCCCCGTTAGCGGGAGGGCCGCCTACGAGCAGTACTTC.